This is a list of T cell receptor beta chains from one sample in a study of T cells in Graves' hyperthyroidism and ophthalmopathy. TCRdb redid the calling of the multiplex PCR reads with MiXCR, one entry per CDR3 protein. This table has roughly 570,000 distinct CDR3 sequences, just over 45% appearing once. The specimen sequenced was peripheral blood or thyroid tissue (not recorded which). Receptor source: an adult woman with Graves' disease, either hyperthyroidism or ophthalmopathy (not recorded which). Each CDR3 is given with its conserved first and last residue. D genes are given only for firm matches. Clone size appears in some rows only: once, few, many, or a class for an expanded clone.

>NA|TRBV6-5|NA|TRBJ1-1
TGTGCCAGCACCGTGCGGGGGACTGAAGCTTTCTTT
CASTVRGTEAFF
>TRBD1|TRBV12-3/TRBV12-4|few|TRBJ1-5
TGTGCCAGCCGAAAACAGGGGGATGGTCAGCCCCAGCATTTT
CASRKQGDGQPQHF
>TRBD2|TRBV24-1|few|TRBJ2-5
TGTGCCACCAGTGATAACGGACTAGCGGGAGAGACCCAGTACTTC
CATSDNGLAGETQYF
>NA|TRBV7-6|NA|TRBJ2-7
TGTGCCAGCAGCGACCGCTTGACATCCCGCAAGCAGTACTTC
CASSDRLTSRKQYF
>NA|TRBV24-1|NA|TRBJ2-6
TGTGCCACCAGTCAGAAGTCTTCTGGGGCCAACGTCCTGACTTTC
CATSQKSSGANVLTF
>TRBD1|TRBV24-1|NA|TRBJ1-5
TGTGCCACGGCGACAGGGGGCGATCAGCCCCAGCATTTT
CATATGGDQPQHF
>TRBD1|TRBV29-1|many|TRBJ2-7
TGCAGCGTTGGGACAGGAGGCTACGAGCAGTACTTC
CSVGTGGYEQYF
>NA|TRBV10-3|NA|TRBJ2-5
TGTGCCATCAGTGAGGAGGGCCCGATGGGGACCCAGTACTTC
CAISEEGPMGTQYF
>NA|TRBV2|NA|TRBJ2-1
TGTGCCAGCAGCGGCGACAGTCCAACCTACAATGAGCAGTTCTTC
CASSGDSPTYNEQFF
>TRBD1|TRBV2|NA|TRBJ1-1
TGTGCCAGCAGGGGAAGACAGGGCGTTTTGGGGGCTGAAGCTTTCTTT
CASRGRQGVLGAEAFF
>TRBD1|TRBV9|many|TRBJ2-7
TGTGCCAGCAGCGGATCCCGGGACAGACCCTACGAGCAGTACTTC
CASSGSRDRPYEQYF
>TRBD1|TRBV7-9|NA|TRBJ2-2
TGTGCCAGCAGCCTCCTATGGACAGGTCGGAACACTGGGGAGCTGTTTTTT
CASSLLWTGRNTGELFF
>NA|TRBV19|few|TRBJ2-6
TGTGCCAGTAGTACGACGATCGGGGCGGGATCTGGGGCCAACGTCCTGACTTTC
CASSTTIGAGSGANVLTF
>NA|TRBV5-1|many|TRBJ2-7
TGCGCCAGCAGCTTGCCTAATCGGGCCTCTACTTACGAGCAGTACTTC
CASSLPNRASTYEQYF
>NA|TRBV2|few|TRBJ2-7
TGTGCCAGCAAGAAGGGCCTCGGCGAGCAGTACTTC
CASKKGLGEQYF
>TRBD1|TRBV19|few|TRBJ2-1
TGTGCCAGTATTCCTCCGGGACAGGGTGACAATGAGCAGTTCTTC
CASIPPGQGDNEQFF
>NA|TRBV10-2|NA|TRBJ1-5
TGCGCCAGCAGTGAGGAGGGTAACAATCAGCCCCAGCATTTT
CASSEEGNNQPQHF
>NA|TRBV7-6|NA|TRBJ1-2
TGTGCCAGCAGCTTGCTGGGTTCGTCCGGCTACACCTTC
CASSLLGSSGYTF
>NA|TRBV5-1|many|TRBJ2-7
TGCGCCACCGGAAGGGGGGTGGGAACCTACGAGCAGTACTTC
CATGRGVGTYEQYF
>TRBD1|TRBV4-1|many|TRBJ1-5
TGCGCCAGCAGCCAAGTGGGCCGGGACAGTAAGCCCCAGCATTTT
CASSQVGRDSKPQHF
>TRBD1|TRBV7-9|many|TRBJ2-7
TGTGCCAGCAGCCCCGGACAGGGGGCTCTATACGAGCAGTACTTC
CASSPGQGALYEQYF
>NA|TRBV7-8|many|TRBJ1-5
TGTGCCAGCAGCTTAGTATGGGGTGGCAATCAGCCCCAGCATTTT
CASSLVWGGNQPQHF
>TRBD1|TRBV7-9|NA|TRBJ1-1
TGTGCCAGCAGTCCTGACAGGGATTTTCTGAACACTGAAGCTTTCTTT
CASSPDRDFLNTEAFF
>TRBD1|TRBV19|once|TRBJ2-1
TGTGCCAGTAGTGATGGACAGGGGGGGCGGAATGAGCAGTTCTTC
CASSDGQGGRNEQFF
>TRBD2|TRBV7-2|many|TRBJ2-5
TGTGCCAGCAGCTTAGCGAGGGCGGGAGGACAAGAGACCCAGTACTTC
CASSLARAGGQETQYF
>TRBD2|TRBV14|many|TRBJ2-5
TGTGCCAGCAGCCCTATCATAGCGGGAGTTTCTCGGGAGACCCAGTACTTC
CASSPIIAGVSRETQYF
>TRBD1|TRBV7-2|NA|TRBJ1-2
TGTGCCAGCAGCTTACGGGGGACAGTGGGTGGCTACACCTTC
CASSLRGTVGGYTF
>TRBD2|TRBV15|NA|TRBJ2-7
TGTGCCACCAGCAGCCGGGGGACTAGCGCTACCTACGAGCAGTACTTC
CATSSRGTSATYEQYF
>TRBD1|TRBV3-1|many|TRBJ2-7
TGTGCCAGCAGCCAAATACCGACAGGGGCGGGCGAGCAGTACTTC
CASSQIPTGAGEQYF
>TRBD1|TRBV7-9|many|TRBJ1-5
TGTGCCAGCAGCCCCTCGACAGGGCACGGCAATCAGCCCCAGCATTTT
CASSPSTGHGNQPQHF
>TRBD1|TRBV19|NA|TRBJ2-7
TGTGCCAGTAGTATCTCTCCCGGGACAGGGGCCTACGAGCAGTACTTC
CASSISPGTGAYEQYF
>NA|TRBV5-1|NA|TRBJ2-5
TGCGCCAGCAGCTTCGCAAGGGGGAAGGAGACCCAGTACTTC
CASSFARGKETQYF
>NA|TRBV7-8|NA|TRBJ1-1
TGTGCCTGGATGGTGGCGAGACGGAAGAACACTGAAGCTTTCTTT
CAWMVARRKNTEAFF
>NA|TRBV29-1|NA|TRBJ1-3
TGCAGCGTTGATTTTGGTTTCGACTCTGGAAACACCATATATTTT
CSVDFGFDSGNTIYF
>TRBD1|TRBV29-1|NA|TRBJ2-7
TGCAGCGTGAAGGGGGCGGGTAGCCACGAGCAGTACTTC
CSVKGAGSHEQYF
>NA|TRBV7-2|NA|TRBJ1-3
TGTGCCAGCAGCGAGAGGGGGGGAAACACCATATATTTT
CASSERGGNTIYF
>NA|TRBV4-1|many|TRBJ1-5
TGCGCCAGCAGCCAAGAAGTAGGGGCCCAGCATTTT
CASSQEVGAQHF
>TRBD1|TRBV20-1|NA|TRBJ1-1
TGCAGTGCTAGGGGACAGGGGGCACTAGAAGCTTTCTTT
CSARGQGALEAFF
>NA|TRBV12-3/TRBV12-4|NA|TRBJ2-5
TGTGCCAGCAGTTCAACGAGAGGGAGAGAGACCCAGTACTTC
CASSSTRGRETQYF
>TRBD2|TRBV30|few|TRBJ2-7
TGTGCCCGGGGGGGGGCTAGCGGGAGTATCAACGAGCAGTACTTC
CARGGASGSINEQYF
>NA|TRBV2|once|TRBJ1-5
TGTGCCAGCAGTGAAGACGGGGTGGGAGGCCGAGAGACCCAGCATTTT
CASSEDGVGGRETQHF
>NA|TRBV2|NA|TRBJ1-6
TGTACCAGCAGACCTCGAGGTCTGGAGCTTAATTCACCCCTCCACTTT
CTSRPRGLELNSPLHF